This entry lists 22 T cell receptor beta chains sequenced from one sample in a study of T cells after yellow fever vaccination. One entry per CDR3 protein results from TCRdb running MiXCR on the 5' RACE reads. Of about 340,000 distinct CDR3 sequences listed, 12% were seen once; the top ten hold roughly 3%. This sample comprised CD4+ T cells sorted from PBMCs, obtained 15 days after the yellow fever booster vaccination. These TCRs come from a man younger than 35 who received the YFV17D yellow fever vaccine.

This clonotype was seen more than once but under ten times. The V call is TRBV12-3 or TRBV12-4, the J call TRBJ1-2; no clear D. V lost 3 bases, J lost 7 bases, and 9 bases lay in between. The CDR3 consists of 12 residues. CDR3 coding DNA: TGTGCCAGCAGTTTTTTCGTCCCTGGCTACACCTTC. Translated: CASSFFVPGYTF.

V and J are TRBV6-2 or TRBV6-3 and TRBJ1-5; 7 bases map to TRBD1. The germline V gene has CDR1 MNHEY and CDR2 SVGEGT. The CDR3 spans 18 residues. V trimming: 6 bases; J trimming: 0 bases; junction bases outside the gene matches: 14. The CDR3 spells CASREYRGLPYSNQPQHF. CDR3 DNA sequence: TGTGCCAGCAGAGAATACAGGGGACTTCCTTATAGCAATCAGCCCCAGCATTTT.

This clonotype was counted a few times. The rearrangement uses TRBV20-1 and TRBJ1-1; 7 bases map to TRBD1. The CDR3 totals 13 residues. Germline V CDR1 and CDR2: DFQATT, SNEGSKA (reference sequence). V was pared by 1 base and J by 8 bases, with 7 bases of the junction left unmatched. The DNA of the CDR3 is TGCAGTGCTAGAGGAACCCTGACAGGGGAAGCTTTCTTT. It specifies CSARGTLTGEAFF.

This clonotype was picked up a small number of times. This chain uses TRBV6-6 with TRBJ1-6, with unresolved D. Germline V gene sequence: CDR1 MNHNY, CDR2 SVGAGI (reference sequence). The CDR3 loop spans 13 amino acids. Trimming removed 11 bases at V and 13 bases at J, with 21 bases between. CDR3 nucleotides: TGTGCCGGTTCAAAGGGTCTATCACTCCCCCTCCACTTT. Translating gives CAGSKGLSLPLHF.

This clonotype was found a few times. The J gene is TRBJ1-2, the V gene TRBV6-5, with D hard to call. V was clipped by 0 bases and J by 4 bases, with 6 bases between them. This CDR3 is built from 13 residues. CDR1 and CDR2 (germline): MNHEY, SVGAGI. The CDR3, as DNA: TGTGCCAGCAGTTACTCGATAAGCTATGGCTACACCTTC. This sequence encodes CASSYSISYGYTF.

The V gene is TRBV9, the J gene TRBJ2-1; 9 bases map to TRBD2. The junction had 10 bases not matched to a gene; V was cut back by 6 bases and J by 9 bases. CDR1 and CDR2 (germline): SGDLS, YYNGEE. The CDR3 has 14 residues. In DNA form, the CDR3 reads TGTGCCAGCACCCGGACTAGCGAGGGTGGTGAGCAGTTCTTC. It encodes CASTRTSEGGEQFF.

Points on this clonotype: It is unclear where the CDR3 begins or ends on the DNA, so no DNA is shown, and the CDR3 is as TCRdb lists it. This chain links TRBV7-3 with TRBJ2-2; the tabulated D call, TRBD1, remains unverified against the DNA. The CDR3 is 16 amino acids long, termini counted. Germline CDR1 and CDR2: SGHTA and FQGTGA. The CDR3 protein is CASRPSRGNTGELFFF.

This clonotype was recorded a few times. The chain has TRBV6-1 and TRBJ1-2; the D gene is possibly TRBD1 (5 bases). Germline V gene lookup returns CDR1 MNHNS and CDR2 SASEGT. CDR3 length equals 15 residues. The ends were cut back, 6 bases at V and 3 bases at J, with 17 bases in the middle. In nucleotides, the CDR3 is TGTGCCAGCAGCACGGGACCGGCCATAGACTATGGCTACACCTTC. Amino acid sequence: CASSTGPAIDYGYTF.

The V and J genes are TRBV6-5 and TRBJ1-3; D ambiguous. The length of the CDR3 is 12 residues. CDR1 and CDR2 (germline): MNHEY, SVGAGI. V lost 10 bases and J 3 bases, leaving 10 bases between the germline ends. The CDR3 loop reads CATLSDGNTIYF. CDR3 DNA sequence: TGTGCCACTTTGTCAGATGGAAACACCATATATTTT.

This clonotype was observed a few times. This rearrangement joins TRBV10-3 to TRBJ1-3, with 7 positions matching TRBD1. The junction had 8 bases not matched to a gene; V was cut back by 8 bases and J by 4 bases. Germline V gene data show CDR1 as ENHRY and CDR2 as SYGVKD. The CDR3 spans 14 residues. CDR3 sequence: CAIGAGTAGNTIYF. CDR3 coding DNA: TGTGCCATCGGGGCCGGGACAGCCGGAAACACCATATATTTT.

The chain uses TRBV20-1 and TRBJ2-1, with 7 bases lining up with TRBD2. Per germline, CDR1 DFQATT and CDR2 SNEGSKA (reference sequence). The CDR3 is 13 amino acids. Trimming at V came to 0 bases and at J to 7 bases, leaving 3 bases not matched to a gene. In DNA, the CDR3 is TGCAGTGCTAGAGATGGGGGGGTGAATGAGCAGTTCTTC. It encodes CSARDGGVNEQFF.

In its sample, this clonotype was seen many times. The rearrangement uses TRBV7-3 and TRBJ2-1; 10 bases line up with TRBD2. CDR3 length equals 14 residues. Germline values: CDR1 SGHTA, CDR2 FQGTGA. Trimming took 4 bases from V and 4 from J; bases not matched to a gene: 1. CDR3 DNA sequence: TGTGCCAGCAGCTCGACTAGCGGGTACAATGAGCAGTTCTTC. This sequence encodes CASSSTSGYNEQFF.

This clonotype was recorded many times. V usage is TRBV18 and J usage is TRBJ2-3; 8 nucleotides line up with TRBD1. The CDR3 has 15 residues. CDR1 and CDR2 (germline): KGHSH, LQKENI. With V trimmed by 4 bases and J by 2 bases, 5 bases remained unmatched. CDR3 DNA: TGTGCCAGCTCACTCAGGGGGCCAATCACAGATACGCAGTATTTT. Encoded protein: CASSLRGPITDTQYF.

The genes are TRBV7-3 and TRBJ2-1; a weak D match, TRBD2 (6 bases). Looked up from germline, CDR1 is SGHTA and CDR2 is FQGTGA. The CDR3 covers 14 residues. Trimming stripped 5 bases from V and 3 bases from J, with 11 bases between. CDR3 loop: CASSPAGIYNEQFF. The CDR3 DNA follows: TGTGCCAGCAGCCCCGCGGGGATCTACAATGAGCAGTTCTTC. The variable domain in full, with the rest retrieved from reference TRBV7-3 and TRBJ2-1, is GAGVSQTPSNKVTEKGKYVELRCDPISGHTALYWYRQSLGQGPEFLIYFQGTGAADDSGLPNDRFFAVRPEGSVSTLKIQRTERGDSAVYLCASSPAGIYNEQFFGPGTRLTVL.

This clonotype was recorded a few times. The chain uses TRBV4-3 and TRBJ1-6; unclear D gene. The CDR3 is 20 amino acids. Between the trimmed V and J ends, which lost 2 bases and 1 base, there was a span of 21 bases. In germline, CDR1 is LGHNA, CDR2 YSLEER. DNA for the CDR3: TGCGCCAGCAGCCAAAGAGAATTTGGGCGGAGGGAGTCCTATAATTCACCCCTCCACTTT. This codes for CASSQREFGRRESYNSPLHF.

The table lists this clonotype with a few counts. The chain is built from TRBV5-6 and TRBJ2-3; tentative D call: TRBD1 (6 bases). Germline CDR1 is SGHDT and CDR2 is YYEEEE. The V gene lost 4 bases and the J gene lost 5 bases, with 14 bases spanning the gap. This CDR3 comprises 14 residues. The CDR3 DNA sequence: TGTGCCAGCAGCCTTTCCGGGACACGAGATACGCAGTATTTT. Protein sequence: CASSLSGTRDTQYF.

This clonotype came up a few times. The V call is TRBV2, the J call TRBJ1-2; 7 positions agree with TRBD1. The CDR3 is 15 residues long. Germline CDR1 and CDR2: SNHLY and FYNNEI. With V trimmed by 7 bases and J by 5 bases, 13 bases remained unmatched. This CDR3 is CASTASLTGLYGYTF. CDR3 DNA sequence: TGTGCCAGCACCGCAAGTTTGACAGGGCTGTATGGCTACACCTTC.

This clonotype was seen ten or more times. The V call is TRBV6-5, the J call TRBJ2-7, with D possibly TRBD1 on 6 matching bases. V was pared by 8 bases and J by 3 bases, with 11 bases between. Germline loops: CDR1 MNHEY, CDR2 SVGAGI. CDR3 length equals 12 residues. This chain's CDR3 is CASPIRGYEQYV. The CDR3, as DNA: TGTGCCAGCCCTATCAGGGGCTACGAGCAGTACGTC.

This clonotype was detected a few times. The chain couples TRBV29-1 to TRBJ1-1; possibly TRBD1 for D (6 bases). CDR1 SQVTM and CDR2 ANQGSEA come from the germline V gene. V dropped 6 bases and J dropped 8 bases, with 22 bases sitting between them. CDR3 length equals 14 residues. The CDR3 reads CSVGVFSFGGEAFF. DNA for the CDR3: TGCAGCGTAGGGGTTTTCAGTTTCGGGGGCGAAGCTTTCTTT.

This clonotype was detected only a few times. In nucleotides, the CDR3 is TGTGCCAGTCATCTATCGGGCGGAAACACCATATATTTT. The encoded protein is CASHLSGGNTIYF. V and J are TRBV6-5 and TRBJ1-3; no clear D. Germline V CDR1 and CDR2: MNHEY, SVGAGI. V was shortened by 9 bases and J by 4 bases, with 13 bases between the two germline ends. The CDR3 spans 13 residues.

The CDR3 sequence: CSASGTSGVQETQYF. CDR3 DNA sequence: TGCAGTGCTAGCGGGACTAGCGGGGTCCAAGAGACCCAGTACTTC. The V call is TRBV20-1, the J call TRBJ2-5, with 13 bases lining up with TRBD2. This CDR3 is built from 15 residues. Germline V gene lookup returns CDR1 DFQATT and CDR2 SNEGSKA (reference sequence). The V segment lost 3 bases and the J segment 1 base; nucleotides outside the gene matches: 2.

In this sample, this clonotype turned up a few times. The chain recombines TRBV7-3 with TRBJ1-2; TRBD1 matches at 7 bases. Germline V gene data show CDR1 as SGHTA and CDR2 as FQGTGA. The CDR3 runs 13 residues. V lost 4 bases, J lost 6 bases, and 5 bases stayed unmatched. CDR3 residues: CASSSDRDHGYTF. The DNA of the CDR3 is TGTGCCAGCAGCTCCGACAGGGATCATGGCTACACCTTC.